This T cell receptor (beta chain) came from a study of PD-L1 blockade in urothelial cancer. In the study overall: Dosed intravenously at 1,200 mg every 3 weeks, atezolizumab was initiated by patients around 2014.

Patients' urothelial carcinoma was locally advanced or metastatic. Sequencing was performed with immunoSEQ multiplex PCR; in TCRdb, only in-frame clones are kept and a portion is missing. The table lists about 88,000 clones, roughly 90% of them singletons. Germline CDR1 reads SGHVS; CDR2 reads FNYEAQ. The CDR3 has 15 residues. V shed 1 base and J shed 1 base, with 11 bases lying between them. The genes are TRBV7-6 and TRBJ2-7, with D perhaps matching TRBD2 (5 bases). The sample here was PBMCs, taken around atezolizumab (anti-PD-L1) treatment. This clonotype was sampled from a man aged 55 to 70 with urothelial cancer. The CDR3 region is CASSLGGRGSYEQYF. CDR3 DNA: TGTGCCAGCAGCTTAGGGGGTAGAGGGTCCTACGAGCAGTACTTC.